This TCR beta chain was sequenced during a study of T cell responses to AZD1222 COVID-19 vaccine. About the study: Both about-4-week and about-12-week second-dose recipients were combined.

Assay used: immunoSEQ multiplex PCR; TCRdb lists only in-frame clones, some missing. The sample comprises about 45,000 clones, roughly 80% of which are singletons, and around 3.9% rests with the top ten. This CDR3 contains 14 residues. The V and J ends lost 7 bases and 0 bases respectively, with 12 bases between them. Germline-derived CDR1 and CDR2 are WSHSY and SAAADI. A word on this clone: Its antigen remains unidentified.

Study-wide points: Spike-spanning, vaccine-associated CD4 TCRs were dominant at 160-218 and 743-854.

The origin of this receptor is an adult in good health. The sample consisted of peripheral blood, taken on day 0 of AZD1222 vaccination. The gene calls are TRBV10-2 and TRBJ1-2, with a possible D match to TRBD1 (6 bases). This chain's CDR3 is CASTKDSANYGYTF. DNA for the CDR3: TGCGCCAGCACCAAGGACAGCGCTAACTATGGCTACACCTTC.